Listed here are 17 T cell receptor beta chains from one sample, sequenced in a study of cytomegalovirus exposure and HLA in healthy donors. PCR amplification relied on 60 Vbeta primers (plus 13 Jbeta primers). Data came from immunoSEQ multiplex PCR; TCRdb stores just in-frame clones and leaves some out. The profile covers around 85,000 clones, with about four fifths appearing a single time and about 7.3% taken by the ten largest. What was sequenced was PBMCs. The receptors come from a man younger than 40 in good health and CMV-seronegative.

The chain uses TRBV25-1 and TRBJ2-3; tentatively, D is TRBD1 (5 bases). CDR1 and CDR2 from the germline V gene are MGHDK and SYGVNS. The CDR3 covers 13 residues. The V end was cut by 6 bases, the J end by 3 bases, with 10 bases between. In nucleotides, the CDR3 is TGTGCCAGCAGCGACAGTGGTACAGATACGCAGTATTTT. Its translation is CASSDSGTDTQYF.

The rearrangement joins TRBV10-2 to TRBJ1-1; a possible D gene is TRBD1 (6 bases). Germline loops: CDR1 WSHSY, CDR2 SAAADI. The ends were cut back, 7 bases at V and 3 bases at J, with 18 bases in the middle. CDR3 length equals 15 residues. The CDR3 DNA is TGCGCCAGCACCTCCGCGGTGGGGGCCGACACTGAAGCTTTCTTT. Protein: CASTSAVGADTEAFF.

A few counts support this clone. The same CDR3 arises from other DNA sequences in this sample as well. V and J are TRBV28 and TRBJ1-4; 7 bases map to TRBD1. The V and J ends lost 5 bases and 1 base, in that order; junction bases with no gene match: 1. There are 14 residues in the CDR3. The germline gives CDR1 MDHEN, CDR2 SYDVKM. In nucleotides, the CDR3 is TGTGCCAGCAGTAGACAGGGAACTAATGAAAAACTGTTTTTT. Protein product: CASSRQGTNEKLFF.

The chain links TRBV4-1 to TRBJ2-5; TRBD1 matches at 9 bases. Germline V gives CDR1 MGHRA, CDR2 YSYEKL. V lost 6 bases and J lost 4; bases outside the gene matches: 9. This CDR3 contains 15 residues. CDR3 nucleotides: TGCGCCAGCAGTCCGACAGGGGGGTTTCTAGAGACCCAGTACTTC. Protein product: CASSPTGGFLETQYF.

This chain links TRBV9 with TRBJ2-2; 7 positions match TRBD2. V lost 3 bases and J lost 7; bases outside the gene matches: 9. CDR1 is SGDLS and CDR2 is YYNGEE in the germline V gene. This CDR3 is built from 15 residues. CDR3: CASSAHSGEGGELFF. Written as DNA, the CDR3 is TGTGCCAGCAGCGCCCATAGTGGGGAGGGCGGGGAGCTGTTTTTT.

The gene calls are TRBV15 and TRBJ1-2, with TRBD1 matching over 7 bases. There are 13 residues in the CDR3. J was trimmed by 8 bases and V by 5 bases; bases with no gene match: 8. The germline CDR1 and CDR2 sequences are LNHNV and YYDKDF (reference sequence). CDR3 region: CATSATGVEGYTF. The CDR3 DNA sequence: TGTGCCACCAGCGCCACAGGGGTAGAGGGCTACACCTTC.

This clone came up a few times. CDR3 nucleotides: TGTGCCAGCGGCTCGGGGGGGCATGGCACAGATACGCAGTATTTT. Its translation: CASGSGGHGTDTQYF. The chain employs TRBV9 and TRBJ2-3; 8 bases are a match to TRBD2. The V gene end was trimmed by 7 bases and the J gene end by 1 base; junction bases not matched to a gene: 8. The CDR3 has 15 residues. Germline V gives CDR1 SGDLS, CDR2 YYNGEE.

The V and J genes are TRBV27 and TRBJ1-4, with TRBD1 matching over 10 bases. The length of the CDR3 is 13 residues. CDR1 is MNHEY and CDR2 is SMNVEV in the germline V gene (reference sequence). Trimming took 4 bases from V and 8 from J; bases not matched to a gene: 1. The chain's CDR3 is CASSSDRGEKLFF. Here the CDR3 DNA reads TGTGCCAGCAGTTCGGACAGGGGGGAAAAACTGTTTTTT.

This rearrangement joins TRBV6-1 to TRBJ2-3; D remains ambiguous. Germline CDR1 and CDR2: MNHNS and SASEGT. Trimming removed 1 base from V and 2 bases from J, with 13 bases in between. The CDR3 runs 16 residues. This chain's CDR3 is CASSEEIGGHTDTQYF. The CDR3 nucleotides are TGTGCCAGCAGTGAAGAGATTGGCGGTCACACAGATACGCAGTATTTT.

The chain is built from TRBV30 and TRBJ2-7; tentative D call: TRBD1 (6 bases). Germline lookup yields CDR1 GTSNPN and CDR2 SVGIG (reference sequence). Trimming pared 4 bases from V and 3 bases from J, leaving 13 bases between. CDR3 length: 13 amino acids. The CDR3 spells CAWMGRGNYEQYF. The CDR3 DNA reads TGTGCCTGGATGGGTAGGGGGAACTACGAGCAGTACTTC.

The rearrangement joins TRBV4-1 to TRBJ1-5; perhaps TRBD1 as D (5 bases). The V end was cut by 5 bases, the J end by 0 bases, with 11 bases between. The germline CDR1 and CDR2 sequences are MGHRA and YSYEKL. The CDR3 runs to 15 residues. CDR3 sequence (DNA): TGCGCCAGCAGCTACACAGGTACTAGCAATCAGCCCCAGCATTTT. Protein sequence: CASSYTGTSNQPQHF.

The rearrangement uses TRBV5-1 and TRBJ1-1; D is perhaps TRBD1 (5 bases). V lost 4 bases and J lost 3, with 10 bases in between. This CDR3 has 13 residues. CDR1 is SGHRS, CDR2 YFSETQ, per germline. CDR3 protein: CASSPGLDTEAFF. The DNA of the CDR3 is TGCGCCAGCAGCCCGGGACTGGACACTGAAGCTTTCTTT.

This chain uses TRBV4-3 with TRBJ2-2; possibly TRBD2 for D (5 bases). The germline V and J ends were trimmed by 3 bases and 7 bases, with 15 bases remaining between them. The germline V gene encodes CDR1 LGHNA and CDR2 YSLEER. The CDR3 covers 15 residues. Written as DNA, the CDR3 is TGCGCCAGCAGCCAGGGTCGGAGGCAACACGGGGAGCTGTTTTTT. Its translation is CASSQGRRQHGELFF.

V gene TRBV27 combines with J gene TRBJ2-6, with D unclear. The CDR3 extends over 14 amino acids. From germline, CDR1 is MNHEY and CDR2 SMNVEV (reference sequence). V lost 2 bases and J 4 bases, leaving 6 bases between the germline ends. The CDR3 nucleotides read TGTGCCAGCAGTTTAAACTCCGGGGCCAACGTCCTGACTTTC. As protein: CASSLNSGANVLTF.

The chain combines TRBV9 with TRBJ2-7; 7 bases match TRBD2. Unmatched junction bases numbered 16, after V lost 9 bases and J lost 7 bases. The CDR3 has 14 amino acids. CDR1 and CDR2 (germline): SGDLS, YYNGEE. CDR3 residues: CAKFKREGVGEQYF. Here the CDR3 DNA reads TGTGCCAAGTTCAAGCGGGAAGGTGTAGGAGAGCAGTACTTC.

The chain carries TRBV7-6 and TRBJ2-7, with TRBD1 identical over 7 bases. The CDR3 sequence is 15 residues long. The ends lost 6 bases at V and 1 base at J; junction bases unmatched: 9. Germline loops: CDR1 SGHVS, CDR2 FNYEAQ. The CDR3 DNA reads as TGTGCCAGCAGTCTAGAGGGACAGTCGTCCTACGAGCAGTACTTC. The encoded protein is CASSLEGQSSYEQYF.

The V and J genes are TRBV7-2 and TRBJ2-2; 8 bases are shared with TRBD2. CDR1 is SGHTA, CDR2 FQGNSA, per germline. V lost 1 base and J lost 1; bases outside the gene matches: 5. This CDR3 is built from 17 residues. CDR3 DNA: TGTGCCAGCAGCTTAGAAGCCGGGACTAGGAACACCGGGGAGCTGTTTTTT. Protein product: CASSLEAGTRNTGELFF. The full variable domain, with the rest looked up from reference TRBV7-2 and TRBJ2-2, is GAGVSQSPSNKVTEKGKDVELRCDPISGHTALYWYRQSLGQGLEFLIYFQGNSAPDKSGLPSDRFSAERTGGSVSTLTIQRTQQEDSAVYLCASSLEAGTRNTGELFFGEGSRLTVL.